Shown below are 30 T cell receptor beta chains from a single sample sequenced in a study of shared clonotypes between healthy human individuals. Profiled with immunoSEQ multiplex PCR; TCRdb holds only in-frame clones, not every one. Here the sample spans 100,000 or so clones, less than 80% being singletons. The sample comprised memory CD8+ T cells sorted from blood. Subset indicated: CD45RO+ cells pooled with CCR7-negative TemRA cells. These receptors were collected from a woman aged 25 to 39 in good health.

The rearrangement uses TRBV28 and TRBJ1-4, with 8 bases aligning to TRBD1. The CDR3 runs to 14 residues. Germline loops: CDR1 MDHEN, CDR2 SYDVKM. V dropped 4 bases and J dropped 4; count of bases not matched to a gene: 2. CDR3 residues: CASSWTGYNEKLFF. The CDR3 nucleotides are TGTGCCAGCAGTTGGACAGGGTATAATGAAAAACTGTTTTTT.

J is TRBJ1-5 and V is TRBV19, with 9 bases fitting TRBD1. Trimming took 7 bases from V and 10 from J; bases not matched to a gene: 11. The germline V gene encodes CDR1 LNHDA and CDR2 SQIVND (reference sequence). CDR3 length equals 14 residues. The CDR3 DNA follows: TGTGCCAGTACTAACAGGGGGCCTTTTAGTCCCCAGCATTTT. Translated, it gives CASTNRGPFSPQHF.

This clone occurred many times. Other DNA sequences within the sample encode an identical CDR3. The chain has TRBV2 and TRBJ1-5; D is possibly TRBD1 (6 bases). Trimming shortened V by 1 base and J by 1 base, and 17 bases separated the two germline ends. Germline lookup yields CDR1 SNHLY and CDR2 FYNNEI. This CDR3 is 18 amino acids long. CDR3 coding DNA: TGTGCCAGCAGTGAAGGAAACAGGGTATGGTTGAGCAATCAGCCCCAGCATTTT. Protein product: CASSEGNRVWLSNQPQHF.

The chain couples TRBV6-5 to TRBJ2-5; TRBD2 is a possible D gene (5 bases). The CDR3 runs 14 residues. In germline, CDR1 is MNHEY, CDR2 SVGAGI. Deletions cut 2 bases from V and 4 bases from J, with 11 bases between. The CDR3 bases are TGTGCCAGCAGTTACCAGGCAGGAGGAGAGACCCAGTACTTC. It translates to CASSYQAGGETQYF.

The CDR3 loop is CASSQGPWTSGRTDTQYF. CDR3 DNA sequence: TGTGCCAGCAGCCAAGGGCCCTGGACTAGCGGGAGAACAGATACGCAGTATTTT. This chain joins TRBV4-2 and TRBJ2-3, with TRBD2 matching over 13 bases. CDR1 and CDR2 (germline): LGHNA, YNFKEQ. This CDR3 comprises 18 residues. Trimming cost V 1 base and J 3 bases; bases outside gene matches: 7.

V is TRBV5-4 and J is TRBJ2-1; D may be TRBD2 (6 bases). V lost 4 bases, J lost 5 bases, and 19 bases lay in between. Germline V gene data show CDR1 as SGHNT and CDR2 as YYREEE (reference sequence). The CDR3 extends over 16 amino acids. Here the CDR3 DNA reads TGTGCCAGCAGCCGAAGCCCCAGACTAGGGGACAATGAGCAGTTCTTC. It yields the protein CASSRSPRLGDNEQFF.

This clone occurred once. V gene TRBV7-3 combines with J gene TRBJ1-5; D possibly corresponds to TRBD1 (5 bases). CDR3 length: 17 residues. Between the trimmed V and J ends, which lost 5 bases and 6 bases, there was a span of 23 bases. Germline V gives CDR1 SGHTA, CDR2 FQGTGA. CDR3 protein: CASSPKGPGRSSQPQHF. DNA for the CDR3: TGTGCCAGCAGCCCAAAGGGTCCAGGGCGGTCTTCTCAGCCCCAGCATTTT.

The V call is TRBV6-1, the J call TRBJ1-4, with D perhaps TRBD1 (5 bases). The germline gives CDR1 MNHNS, CDR2 SASEGT. The CDR3 runs to 15 residues. The V and J ends lost 1 base and 7 bases respectively, with 13 bases between them. The CDR3 spells CASSEGSGASEKLFF. The CDR3 nucleotides are TGTGCCAGCAGTGAAGGCAGCGGGGCTTCTGAAAAACTGTTTTTT.

Many counts were recorded for this clone. The gene calls are TRBV10-2 and TRBJ1-1; D is perhaps TRBD1 (6 bases). Germline V gives CDR1 WSHSY, CDR2 SAAADI. The CDR3 is made up of 13 amino acids. Trimming took 5 bases from V and 1 from J, leaving 8 bases between them. CDR3 DNA: TGCGCCAGCAGTAACAGGGAGAACACTGAAGCTTTCTTT. Translated: CASSNRENTEAFF.

The chain recombines TRBV19 with TRBJ2-1; D may correspond to TRBD1 or TRBD2 (5 bases each). V lost 10 bases and J lost 4, with 17 bases in between. The CDR3 consists of 14 residues. CDR1 and CDR2 (germline): LNHDA, SQIVND (reference sequence). The CDR3 DNA sequence: TGTGCCAACCCCCTGTGGGACCAATACAATGAGCAGTTCTTC. Amino acid sequence: CANPLWDQYNEQFF.

V gene TRBV9 combines with J gene TRBJ1-2; TRBD1 matches 11 bases. The V and J ends lost 4 bases and 4 bases, in that order; junction bases with no gene match: 15. CDR1 and CDR2 (germline): SGDLS, YYNGEE. The CDR3 runs 18 residues. In nucleotides, the CDR3 is TGTGCCAGCAGCACCCTGCGTCGAATGGGACAGGGGGGCTATGGCTACACCTTC. It specifies CASSTLRRMGQGGYGYTF.

V and J are TRBV13 and TRBJ2-1; D is uncertain. CDR3 length: 15 residues. Germline CDR1 and CDR2: PRHDT and FYEKMQ (reference sequence). Trimming shortened V by 0 bases and J by 3 bases, and 9 bases separated the two germline ends. CDR3: CASSLGLAFYNEQFF. The DNA for the CDR3 is TGTGCCAGCAGCTTAGGATTAGCTTTCTACAATGAGCAGTTCTTC.

V usage is TRBV29-1 and J usage is TRBJ2-5; D is possibly TRBD1 (7 bases). V lost 5 bases, J lost 4 bases, and 14 bases lay in between. CDR1 and CDR2 from the germline V gene are SQVTM and ANQGSEA. The CDR3 has 13 residues. The CDR3 loop is CSVLGGGAETQYF. The CDR3 DNA is TGCAGCGTTCTCGGAGGGGGCGCAGAGACCCAGTACTTC.

This chain joins TRBV21-1 and TRBJ2-7; the tabulated D call, TRBD1, remains unverified against the DNA. TRBV21-1 represents a pseudogene. The CDR3 covers 15 residues. The CDR3 nucleotides are TGTGCCAGCAGCAAAGTGCGCAGGGAAGTTCGCGAGCAGTACTTC. Protein sequence: CASSKVRREVREQYF.

The chain has TRBV28 and TRBJ2-7; unclear D gene. Trimming took 7 bases from V and 4 from J, leaving 14 bases between them. Germline lookup yields CDR1 MDHEN and CDR2 SYDVKM. This CDR3 contains 13 residues. CDR3 amino acids: CASIGDGAYEQYF. The CDR3 nucleotides are TGTGCCAGCATAGGAGACGGTGCTTACGAGCAGTACTTC. Filled out from reference TRBV28 and TRBJ2-7, the complete variable domain reads DVKVTQSSRYLVKRTGEKVFLECVQDMDHENMFWYRQDPGLGLRLIYFSYDVKMKEKGDIPEGYSVSREKKERFSLILESASTNQTSMYLCASIGDGAYEQYFGPGTRLTVT.

The V and J genes are TRBV4-1 and TRBJ2-7; D may be TRBD2 (5 bases). The germline gives CDR1 MGHRA, CDR2 YSYEKL. The length of the CDR3 is 14 residues. The V end lost 8 bases, the J end lost 0 bases, and 14 bases lay between the germline ends. The CDR3 nucleotides are TGCGCCAGCCGGGGTAGCGATAGCTCCTACGAGCAGTACTTC. Amino acid sequence: CASRGSDSSYEQYF.

The chain employs TRBV6-1 and TRBJ2-7; D not resolved. This CDR3 is built from 13 residues. CDR1 and CDR2 from the germline V gene are MNHNS and SASEGT. V was clipped by 4 bases and J by 4 bases, with 11 bases between them. This CDR3 is CASSATTGYEQYF. CDR3 sequence (DNA): TGTGCCAGCAGTGCCACGACGGGTTACGAGCAGTACTTC.

The chain is built from TRBV5-1 and TRBJ2-6; 7 bases map to TRBD2. This CDR3 region has 17 residues. V gave up 0 bases and J gave up 2 bases; unmatched junction bases: 5. CDR1 SGHRS and CDR2 YFSETQ come from the germline V gene. This chain's CDR3 is CASSLVVGGPGANVLTF. DNA of the CDR3: TGCGCCAGCAGCTTGGTCGTGGGAGGGCCTGGGGCCAACGTCCTGACTTTC.

This chain joins TRBV6-6 and TRBJ2-7; 9 bases map to TRBD1. Germline V gene sequence: CDR1 MNHNY, CDR2 SVGAGI (reference sequence). The CDR3 loop spans 15 amino acids. Trimming removed 5 bases from V and 6 bases from J; junction bases left unmatched: 11. The CDR3 reads CASSRDRGSFGEQYF. In nucleotides, the CDR3 is TGTGCCAGCAGTCGCGACAGGGGGTCGTTTGGCGAGCAGTACTTC.

This chain links TRBV7-2 with TRBJ2-7; either TRBD1 or TRBD2 may supply D (5 bases each). CDR3 length: 15 residues. V lost 1 base and J 4 bases, leaving 14 bases between the germline ends. Germline V CDR1 and CDR2: SGHTA, FQGNSA. CDR3 protein: CASSLGQGDLYEQYF. The CDR3 DNA is TGTGCCAGCAGCTTAGGGCAGGGAGATTTATACGAGCAGTACTTC.

This clone appeared a few times. This sequence joins TRBV20-1 and TRBJ1-1; D unclear. Per the germline V gene, CDR1 is DFQATT and CDR2 is SNEGSKA (reference sequence). The germline V and J ends were trimmed by 4 bases and 11 bases, with 5 bases remaining between them. This CDR3 has 8 amino acids. CDR3: CSATGAFF. CDR3 bases: TGCAGTGCTACCGGGGCTTTCTTT.

This clone was detected a few times. This chain uses TRBV19 with TRBJ2-1, with TRBD1 matching 9 bases. Germline values: CDR1 LNHDA, CDR2 SQIVND (reference sequence). V lost 8 bases, J lost 1 base, and 6 bases stayed unmatched. This CDR3 has 15 residues. The CDR3 DNA is TGTGCCAGTGTAAGGACAGGGGCTTCCTACAATGAGCAGTTCTTC. This encodes CASVRTGASYNEQFF.

This clone was picked up a small number of times. The chain carries TRBV6-1 and TRBJ1-5, with D uncertain. Trimming pared 7 bases from V and 4 bases from J, leaving 11 bases between. Germline V CDR1 and CDR2: MNHNS, SASEGT. The CDR3 has 13 amino acids. The DNA of the CDR3 is TGTGCCAGCACCCCGAAGGAAAATCAGCCCCAGCATTTT. It translates to CASTPKENQPQHF.

The chain recombines TRBV28 with TRBJ1-4; a possible D gene is TRBD1 (6 bases). CDR1 and CDR2 (germline): MDHEN, SYDVKM. The CDR3 runs 18 residues. V was shortened by 3 bases and J by 0 bases, with 17 bases between the two germline ends. CDR3 sequence reads: CASSFWPSTGATNEKLFF. The DNA for the CDR3 is TGTGCCAGCAGTTTCTGGCCCTCGACAGGTGCAACTAATGAAAAACTGTTTTTT.

The V and J genes are TRBV7-6 and TRBJ1-5, with a weak D call TRBD1 (5 bases). Trimming left V 2 bases short and J 2 bases short, with 7 bases between. Germline V gives CDR1 SGHVS, CDR2 FNYEAQ. The CDR3 covers 14 residues. The CDR3 sequence is CASSLQGGNQPQHF. The CDR3 DNA follows: TGTGCCAGCAGCTTACAGGGAGGCAATCAGCCCCAGCATTTT.

This chain connects TRBV28 to TRBJ1-2; 8 positions match TRBD1. The CDR3 is 18 residues long. The V gene end was trimmed by 3 bases and the J gene end by 2 bases; junction bases not matched to a gene: 14. CDR1 MDHEN and CDR2 SYDVKM come from the germline V gene. The CDR3 is CASSFIGTGGYRNYGYTF. The CDR3 nucleotides are TGTGCCAGCAGTTTCATTGGGACAGGAGGGTATCGGAACTATGGCTACACCTTC.

Many counts were recorded for this clone. J is TRBJ1-5 and V is TRBV28; 7 bases fit TRBD1. The CDR3 is 16 residues long. The ends lost 7 bases at V and 7 bases at J; junction bases unmatched: 16. Germline CDR1 and CDR2: MDHEN and SYDVKM. CDR3 nucleotides: TGTGCCAGCAACCCCAGGGGGGCGGACGGGAGACAGCCCCAGCATTTT. Translation: CASNPRGADGRQPQHF.

This clone was detected a few times. The J gene is TRBJ2-7, the V gene TRBV7-9; TRBD2 aligns across 8 bases. Germline V lookup: CDR1 SEHNR, CDR2 FQNEAQ (reference sequence). The CDR3 has 16 amino acids. The trim removed 0 bases at V and 4 bases at J, leaving 8 bases unmatched. The CDR3 reads CASSLAHAGGEYEQYF. The CDR3 DNA is TGTGCCAGCAGCTTAGCGCATGCGGGGGGAGAGTACGAGCAGTACTTC. The whole variable domain, remainder taken from reference TRBV7-9 and TRBJ2-7, is DTGVSQNPRHKITKRGQNVTFRCDPISEHNRLYWYRQTLGQGPEFLTYFQNEAQLEKSRLLSDRFSAERPKGSFSTLEIQRTEQGDSAMYLCASSLAHAGGEYEQYFGPGTRLTVT.

The V gene is TRBV6-1, the J gene TRBJ2-7; 11 nucleotides align to TRBD1. V was pared by 6 bases and J by 1 base, with 5 bases of the junction left unmatched. Germline V gene sequence: CDR1 MNHNS, CDR2 SASEGT. CDR3 length: 15 residues. The CDR3 nucleotides are TGTGCCAGCAGCGCCGGGACAGGGGGTTCCTACGAGCAGTACTTC. The encoded protein is CASSAGTGGSYEQYF.

V usage is TRBV28 and J usage is TRBJ1-5, with a tentative D call TRBD1 (5 bases). The CDR3 has 17 residues. Germline loops: CDR1 MDHEN, CDR2 SYDVKM. The V gene lost 7 bases and the J gene lost 1 base, with 20 bases spanning the gap. CDR3 sequence (DNA): TGTGCCAGCACTCCGGGGCAACTAATCGGCAGCAATCAGCCCCAGCATTTT. It is translated as CASTPGQLIGSNQPQHF. The whole variable domain, remainder taken from reference TRBV28 and TRBJ1-5, is DVKVTQSSRYLVKRTGEKVFLECVQDMDHENMFWYRQDPGLGLRLIYFSYDVKMKEKGDIPEGYSVSREKKERFSLILESASTNQTSMYLCASTPGQLIGSNQPQHFGDGTRLSIL.